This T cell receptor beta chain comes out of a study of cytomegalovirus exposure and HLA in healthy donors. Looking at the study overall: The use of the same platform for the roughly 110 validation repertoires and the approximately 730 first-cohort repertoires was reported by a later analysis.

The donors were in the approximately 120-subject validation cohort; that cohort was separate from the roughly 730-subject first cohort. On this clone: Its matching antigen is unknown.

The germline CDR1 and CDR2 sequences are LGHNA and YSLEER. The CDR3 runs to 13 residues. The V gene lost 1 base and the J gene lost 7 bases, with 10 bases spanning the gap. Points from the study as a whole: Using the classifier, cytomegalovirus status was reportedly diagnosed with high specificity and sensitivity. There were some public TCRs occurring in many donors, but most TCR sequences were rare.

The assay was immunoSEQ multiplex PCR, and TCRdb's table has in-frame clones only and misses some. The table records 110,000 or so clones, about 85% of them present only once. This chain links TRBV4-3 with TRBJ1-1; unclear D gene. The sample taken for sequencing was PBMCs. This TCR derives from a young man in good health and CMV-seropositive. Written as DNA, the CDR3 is TGCGCCAGCAGCCAAGGATTTGGAGGTGAAGCTTTCTTT. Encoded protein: CASSQGFGGEAFF.